The clone carrying this T cell receptor (beta chain) was seen a handful of times. No antigen is known for it. The data were taken from a study of cytomegalovirus exposure and HLA in healthy donors. The study, taken as a whole, reports: TCR association rates varied by HLA locus in a later analysis, with DRB1 highest and HLA-C lowest. Sequencing depth roughly uniform across donors was assumed in presence/absence analyses.

Use of 60 Vbeta and 13 Jbeta primers characterized the PCR. Method: immunoSEQ multiplex PCR; TCRdb's copy keeps in-frame clones and lacks some. This table holds approximately 160,000 clones, over 75% found once. V gave up 3 bases and J gave up 0 bases, with 11 bases separating them. The CDR3 loop spans 15 amino acids. Germline V gives CDR1 SGHVS, CDR2 FQNEAQ. V usage is TRBV7-8 and J usage is TRBJ1-1; perhaps TRBD1 as D (5 bases). The sequence derives from a man aged 50 to 59 in good health and CMV-seropositive. What was sequenced was PBMCs. CDR3 in amino acids: CASSLSAGVNTEAFF. The CDR3 nucleotides read TGTGCCAGCAGCTTGTCAGCGGGGGTGAACACTGAAGCTTTCTTT.